This paragraph reports one T cell receptor (beta chain). Its target is unknown. The data are from a study of cytomegalovirus exposure and HLA in healthy donors. The germline gives CDR1 SGHDT, CDR2 YYEEEE. Unmatched junction bases numbered 4, after V lost 5 bases and J lost 6 bases. The CDR3 runs 13 residues. Overall study findings and caveats: A later analysis linked a missense variant in DCLRE1C to the trimming of TCR beta V and J genes. Many donors carried some public TCRs, although rarity characterized most TCR sequences.

Primers included in the PCR were 60 Vbeta and 13 Jbeta primers. The repertoire was sequenced with immunoSEQ multiplex PCR; TCRdb's copy has only in-frame clones and lacks some. The sample has over 150,000 clones, 65% to 85% seen once. The source is a woman aged 25 to 39 in good health and CMV-seronegative. Sequenced: PBMCs. The chain uses TRBV5-6 and TRBJ2-2; TRBD1 aligns across 7 bases. CDR3 coding DNA: TGTGCCAGCAGTCTCGGGACAGCCGGGGAGCTGTTTTTT. This translates into CASSLGTAGELFF.